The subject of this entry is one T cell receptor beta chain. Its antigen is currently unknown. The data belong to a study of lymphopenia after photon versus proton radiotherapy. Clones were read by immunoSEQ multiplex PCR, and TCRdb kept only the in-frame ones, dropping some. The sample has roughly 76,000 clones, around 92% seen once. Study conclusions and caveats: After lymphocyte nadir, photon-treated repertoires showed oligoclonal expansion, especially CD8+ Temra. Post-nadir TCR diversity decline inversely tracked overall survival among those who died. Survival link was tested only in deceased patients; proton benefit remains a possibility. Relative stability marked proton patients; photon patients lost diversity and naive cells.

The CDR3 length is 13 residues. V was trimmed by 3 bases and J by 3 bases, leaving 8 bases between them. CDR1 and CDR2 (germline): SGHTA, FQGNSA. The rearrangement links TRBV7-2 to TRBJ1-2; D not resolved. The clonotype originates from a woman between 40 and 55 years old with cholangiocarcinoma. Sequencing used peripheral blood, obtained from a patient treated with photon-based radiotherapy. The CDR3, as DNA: TGTGCCAGCAGCTTTGGGCAAGACTATGGCTACACCTTC. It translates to CASSFGQDYGYTF.